This T cell receptor beta chain appears in the sequencing data of a study of blood T cell repertoires in COVID-19. Overall study context: The samples span acute and convalescent COVID-19 from the United States, Italy and Spain. T cells, B-cell-depleted T cells, or PBMCs supplied cDNA or gDNA.

Methods used by the authors: Estimated nucleated cell counts came from reference gene primer amplification. This table comes from immunoSEQ multiplex PCR, and its TCRdb copy is limited to in-frame clones, with some not included. That table gives V, J and clone size, and the DNA gave D and trimming. The repertoire holds about 140,000 clones, with about three quarters as singletons. The clonotype originates from a man in his forties or fifties with acute or convalescent COVID-19. The sample was peripheral blood.

CDR3 amino acids: CASSQNMADFNYGYTF. The CDR3 DNA reads TGTGCCAGCAGCCAAAATATGGCGGACTTTAACTATGGCTACACCTTC. This chain connects TRBV3-1 (or the pseudogene TRBV3-2) to TRBJ1-2; D not resolved. Trimming stripped 2 bases from V and 1 base from J, with 14 bases between. The CDR3 has 16 amino acids. The germline CDR1 and CDR2 sequences are LGHDT and YNNKEL (reference sequence).